Sequencing of this T cell receptor beta chain was carried out in a study of blood T cell repertoires in COVID-19. The overall study: PBMCs, B-cell-depleted T cells, or T cells were the source of the cDNA or gDNA that made up the material.

Study processing details: Reference gene primer amplification gave nucleated cell count estimates. Sequenced by immunoSEQ multiplex PCR; TCRdb stores in-frame clones only, minus some. The DNA was the basis for D and trimming; V, J and clone size are from that table. Of roughly 230,000 clones in the sample, approximately 83% are singletons; the top ten hold less than 6.5%. Sequencing used peripheral blood. The receptor was derived from a human donor in a cohort sampled during active COVID-19.

DNA for the CDR3: TGCGCCAGCAGCCTCGCAACCCTGACAGGGGGGCCGAACTCCTACGAGCAGTACTTC. This gives the protein CASSLATLTGGPNSYEQYF. The J gene is TRBJ2-7, the V gene TRBV4-1, with 9 bases aligning to TRBD1. CDR1 and CDR2 from the germline V gene are MGHRA and YSYEKL. V trimming: 4 bases; J trimming: 0 bases; junction bases outside the gene matches: 16. The CDR3 consists of 19 residues.